The entry that follows covers one T cell receptor (beta chain) sequence. It has no known antigen specificity. Base quality data are lacking; no much larger clone is found one base away. Sample time point, as interpreted from the label and publication: about 28 days (+/-7) after the second vaccine dose. AZD1222 recipients whose second dose came at about 4 weeks and those whose second dose came at about 12 weeks were combined into one group, since spike-specific TCR depth and breadth did not differ between the two schedules. Vaccinee samples came from UK trials COV001 and COV002, including a single-blind randomized controlled phase 2/3 trial of AZD1222 (ChAdOx1 nCoV-19) in healthy adults. For TCRbeta chain sequencing, PBMC samples from trial participants were taken at day 0 and at day 28 after the second dose. The CDR3 regions of human TCRbeta chains were subjected to immunosequencing. Per the authors' processing: TCRs in the repertoires were matched against a reference library of SARS-CoV-2-specific TCRs that had been generated with the MIRA antigen-specificity platform. Breadth meant the fraction of unique TCRs that were SARS-CoV-2-associated, whereas depth meant the fraction of total T cells that were SARS-CoV-2-associated. Using the MIRA data, every spike-specific TCR was mapped to the spike region that the TCR reacted to and assigned to either a CD4 or a CD8 class. Log10-transformed breadth and depth values were compared by one-way ANOVA with Sidak's multiple comparisons tests. The table was pulled from immuneACCESS by TCRdb, which kept in-frame rearrangements only. Such tables lose some clones; where checked, under half of the loss comes from unresolved V genes, and the rest has no known cause. The V and J calls and clone size come from that table; D and trimming were worked out from the DNA. Counted in this sample were some 80,000 clones; 75% to 95% of them appeared once. The ten largest clones represent approximately 3.2% of the sample.

This sample was included in a study of T cell responses to AZD1222 COVID-19 vaccine (dated by TCRdb to the early 2020s). General notes on the study: TCR sequencing covered roughly 230 trial participants: approximately 200 given two doses of AZD1222 and 26 given two doses of MenACWY control vaccine. Trial participants were enrolled by age into 18-55, 56-69 and 70-plus year subgroups, with approximately 150, 30 and 60 TCR-sequenced participants respectively.

Per the germline V gene, KGHDR is the CDR1 and SFDVKD is the CDR2. The junction shows trimming of 7 bases on V and 1 base on J, plus 10 bases between the germline ends. From its cysteine to its phenylalanine, the CDR3 spans 14 amino acids. Just CDR3 DNA is preserved here, 42 bases in frame from base 1. Findings and caveats that apply to the study as a whole: The 56-69-year group was small, and its depth increase did not reach significance, likely because of low power. Because no day 14 peak-response samples were available, repertoires were characterized only after the peak T cell response. CD4 TCRs associated with the vaccine covered the entire spike protein, and the dominant responses were in regions 160-218 and 743-854. Participants were mostly white British, with more females than males. The authors suggested clonal diversity may have been underestimated. Only six AZD1222 recipients were SARS-CoV-2 seropositive at baseline, limiting conclusions about previously exposed vaccinees. Reportedly, almost half of the unique spike-specific TCRs recognized epitopes lying outside the regions that are mutated in the B.1.351 and B.1.1.7 variants. After two AZD1222 doses, spike-specific TCR breadth and depth were significantly higher than at day 0 and than in MenACWY recipients.

The receptor chain draws on TRBV24-1 and TRBJ2-1; the D region possibly corresponds to TRBD2 (6 bases align). The sample in question was peripheral blood, obtained 28 days after the second AZD1222 dose. This clonotype originated in an adult who received the AZD1222 COVID-19 vaccine. The nucleotide sequence is given as TGTGCCACCAGCGAAGCGGGTTCCTACAATGAGCAGTTCTTC. Its protein reads: CATSEAGSYNEQFF.